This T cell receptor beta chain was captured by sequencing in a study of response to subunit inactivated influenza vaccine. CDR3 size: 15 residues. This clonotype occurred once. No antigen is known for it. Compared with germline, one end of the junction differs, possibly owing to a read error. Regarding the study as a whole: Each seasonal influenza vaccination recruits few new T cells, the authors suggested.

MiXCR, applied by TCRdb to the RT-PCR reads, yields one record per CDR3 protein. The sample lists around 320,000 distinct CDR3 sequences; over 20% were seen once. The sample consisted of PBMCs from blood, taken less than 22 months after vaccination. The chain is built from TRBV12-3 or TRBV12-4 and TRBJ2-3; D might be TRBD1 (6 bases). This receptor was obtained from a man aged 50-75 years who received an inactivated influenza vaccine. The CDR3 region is CASVPWDTGTDTRYF. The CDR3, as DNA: TGTGCCAGCGTCCCTTGGGACACAGGCACAGATACGCGGTATTTT.